The T cell receptor beta chain under discussion was sequenced for a study of blood T cell repertoires in COVID-19. In the study overall: Material from acute and convalescent COVID-19 was sourced from the United States, Italy and Spain. Sources were T cells, B-cell-depleted T cells, or PBMCs; the material itself was cDNA or gDNA.

The CDR3 spans 15 residues. Germline CDR1 reads SGHTA; CDR2 reads FQGTGA. V shed 4 bases and J 7 bases; nucleotides not matched to a gene: 4. Per the original methods: Researchers report that nucleated cell counts were estimated from reference gene primer amplification. Produced via immunoSEQ multiplex PCR; TCRdb's table is partial and in-frame only. That table is the source of V, J and clone size, and D and trimming were worked out from the DNA. The repertoire has 230,000 or so clones, roughly 87% of them found once; the top ten carry 1.5% to 2%. Note on this clone: This specimen includes other DNA sequences encoding the same CDR3.

The V gene is TRBV7-3, the J gene TRBJ2-1; TRBD2 aligns across 13 bases. The sequence was obtained from a man between 35 and 55 years old with active or convalescent COVID-19. Sequenced material: peripheral blood. The CDR3 bases are TGTGCCAGCAGCTCGCGGACTAGCGGGGGTAATGAGCAGTTCTTC. Its protein is CASSSRTSGGNEQFF.